This T cell receptor (beta chain) was captured by sequencing in a study of CD8+CD57+ T cells in acquired aplastic anemia. Whole-study context: Across the sorted CD4+ and CD8+ cells, DNA amounts averaged roughly 3 ug. Some 11 million reads, on average, were obtained for CD4+ cells from healthy donors.

This CDR3 region has 11 residues. CDR1 is ENHRY, CDR2 SYGVKD, per germline. V was pared by 9 bases and J by 5 bases, with 9 bases between. Genomic DNA, serving as template, underwent TCR beta VDJ and CDR3 profiling. TCRdb re-derived calls from the reads in MiXCR, one entry per CDR3 protein. The repertoire consists of about 80,000 distinct CDR3 sequences, with 40% to 50% occurring once and the leading ten covering 65% to 80%. This clonotype was picked up many times. Its target is unknown. Findings and limits, study-wide: The number of CD8+ CDR3 sequences shared by patients and controls was roughly 30. In CD8+ cells, Simpson's diversity showed no significant difference between patients and controls.

The V and J genes are TRBV10-3 and TRBJ2-3; no clear D. This sequence was found in a human donor in good health, serving as a control. The sequenced sample was sorted CD4+, CD8+, or CD8+CD57+ T cells (not recorded which) from PBMCs. The CDR3 DNA is TGTGCCATTCGGGTCCAAGATACGCAGTATTTT. It encodes CAIRVQDTQYF.